This TCR beta chain was observed in a study of regulatory T cells in long-lasting Graves disease listed by TCRdb under 2021. In the study overall: Antithyroid drugs had been taken for less than 3 months by newly diagnosed Graves' disease patients. A total of about 35 samples underwent TCR sequencing: some 13 from persistent and roughly 20 from newly diagnosed Graves' disease patients. The study was registered as a clinical trial and conducted in China. Patients with persistent Graves' disease were compared with patients with newly diagnosed Graves' disease using TCR sequencing and RNA sequencing of peripheral blood. Overall study results and their limits: Persistent patients shared more public clonotypes among themselves (more than 2,500) than newly diagnosed patients did (over 900). The small sample size was acknowledged by the authors as a limitation that may reduce accuracy. Only the TCR beta chain was sequenced and analyzed. Only peripheral blood was studied, because thyroid tissue, the primary lesion, was inaccessible. Compared with newly diagnosed patients, persistent Graves' disease patients had lower TCR Shannon entropy and fewer highly expanded clones, which suggests clonal expansion. TRBV28, TRBJ1-2 and TRBJ2-5 were preferentially used in persistent disease, while TRBV20-1 and TRBJ2-1 were favored in newly diagnosed disease.

Explained via the paper, the time point label denotes: newly diagnosed GD, antithyroid drugs for less than 3 months. For both TCR sequencing and RNA sequencing, RNA was extracted from PBMCs in TRIzol. The diagnosis of Graves' disease was made according to American Thyroid Association guidelines. The patients came from an endocrinology department in Xi'an, China. Each patient gave approximately 9 milliliters of peripheral blood, collected in an EDTA anticoagulant tube. Ficoll Paque Plus density gradient separation was used to isolate PBMCs, and no further T cell sorting was done. An Agilent 2100 Bioanalyzer and agarose gel were used to assess RNA quality, and a NanoDrop 2000 was used to measure RNA concentration. In this sample, this clonotype turned up a few times. Its antigen specificity is not known. The sample holds no much larger clone one base away, and base qualities are not on file. Library prep was done by multiplex PCR. Sequencing relied on an Illumina HiSeq 4000. To build TCR beta libraries, CDR3 regions were amplified by Arm-PCR using iRepertoire HTBI primers. Gel purification was performed on PCR products prior to sequencing. Processing in the source paper ran as follows. A total of roughly 67 TRBV and 14 TRBJ segments were identified across samples and were used for gene usage analysis of CDR3 amino acid clonotypes. COPE and FqMerger were used to merge the filtered high-quality paired reads into contigs. BLAST was used to align contigs to the IMGT TRBV, TRBD and TRBJ reference genes, and CDR3 was defined following IMGT. Clonotypes above 0.1% frequency were classified as highly expanded clones. Shannon entropy was used to measure repertoire diversity, and the Gini coefficient was used to measure V-J evenness. Clonotypes shared by more than one individual were considered public. TCRdb ran its own pipeline on the public reads, namely fastp trimming at Q25 and MiXCR clone calling, and kept in-frame beta chains. Rows matching on CDR3 protein sequence are summarized as one entry with the most common DNA and genes. These V and J calls are TCRdb output, not the study's own analysis. The sample table shows 450,000 to 500,000 distinct CDR3 sequences, and about 17% are seen once. The ten largest clones represent 9% to 15% of the sample.

V was cut back by 6 bases and J by 1 base, leaving a gap of 4 bases between them. Spanning cysteine to phenylalanine, the CDR3 consists of 11 amino acids. The kept DNA is CDR3 alone, 33 bases in frame from the first base. CDR1 and CDR2, per the germline V gene, are SQVTM and ANQGSEA. These records were also assigned to another study, of T cells in Graves' hyperthyroidism and ophthalmopathy. The second study's authors report: Stable Graves' hyperthyroidism was defined as the absence of progression to ophthalmopathy over 18 months of follow-up. Hyperthyroidism patients were newly diagnosed, had a disease duration of under 2 months, and were aged 18 to 65 years. The study excluded patients with uncontrolled infections, other autoimmune diseases, pregnancy or lactation. Diagnoses were established on the basis of clinical symptoms, serum thyroxine and TRAb, thyroid ultrasound, and orbital computed tomography. The first round of RT-PCR for the TCR CDR3 was performed with the HTBI primer set and the Qiagen OneStep RT-PCR kit. Most expanded thyroid clonotypes (frequency above 0.001) were also detected in blood, a finding suggesting that blood repertoires may reflect thyroid immune responses. In cross-validation, a model built on a 13 V-J signature told ophthalmopathy apart from stable hyperthyroidism with 87.88% sensitivity and 81% to 82% specificity, and in testing the same model reached 80%/75%. During validation, the model predicted progression to ophthalmopathy a median of about 6.5 months ahead of onset, with approximately 70% sensitivity and under 85% specificity. A discovery cohort of 95 to 100 patients, 43 with Graves' ophthalmopathy and about 58 with stable Graves' hyperthyroidism, was used to find distinguishing TCR V-J signatures. Prospective prediction of ophthalmopathy was tested in an independent validation cohort consisting of some 18 hyperthyroidism patients and 15 or so patients who later progressed to ophthalmopathy. The 80 to 100 discovery patients were randomly divided into training and test sets at a 7:3 ratio. In about six Graves' hyperthyroidism patients, the study also compared T-cell repertoires from thyroid tissue with T-cell repertoires from blood. After sampling, hyperthyroidism patients received methimazole starting at 30 mg daily, and ophthalmopathy patients received high-dose intravenous methylprednisolone. A second multiplex PCR round built the libraries, followed by size selection and purification. Paired-end sequencing of the libraries was performed with 100 bp reads on an Illumina HiSeq2000. SOAPnuke was used to process the raw data, throwing out any read that contained adapters or uncalled bases, had a mean Phred below 15, or lacked an exact constant-primer or identifier match. COPE v1.2.5 was used to merge the high-quality paired reads, and each unique nucleotide sequence was defined as a clonotype. Clonotypes were aligned to IMGT TRBV, TRBD and TRBJ reference segments using MiTCR v1.1. The analysis included only V-J combinations with a frequency above 0.0001, which together covered 98% to 99.2% of the repertoires. A TCS score was defined as the ratio between F50 (clonal expansion) and ExV (chaos), using BLOSUM62-based TCRdist between CDR3 peptides within each V-J. Welch's t-statistics and random forest reduced 450 to 600 V-J features to 10 to 15, which were used in a naive Bayes classifier (R e1071). Sample size was not statistically predetermined, and investigators were not blinded to group allocation. TCR Vbeta CDR3 sequencing of 140 or so peripheral blood samples (roughly 41 ophthalmopathy, roughly 74 hyperthyroidism and some 17 progressor patients) is reported in the paper.

The starting material was peripheral blood mononuclear cells (PBMCs), obtained at new diagnosis, from a patient treated with antithyroid drugs. The V gene is TRBV29-1 and the J gene is TRBJ2-1, with an unclear D gene assignment. This TCR came from a man aged 40-55 years with Graves disease. Donor details come from another sample of the same person, matched by shared clones. The bases read TGCAGCGTCGGGTCCTACAATGAGCAGTTCTTC. This codes for CSVGSYNEQFF.